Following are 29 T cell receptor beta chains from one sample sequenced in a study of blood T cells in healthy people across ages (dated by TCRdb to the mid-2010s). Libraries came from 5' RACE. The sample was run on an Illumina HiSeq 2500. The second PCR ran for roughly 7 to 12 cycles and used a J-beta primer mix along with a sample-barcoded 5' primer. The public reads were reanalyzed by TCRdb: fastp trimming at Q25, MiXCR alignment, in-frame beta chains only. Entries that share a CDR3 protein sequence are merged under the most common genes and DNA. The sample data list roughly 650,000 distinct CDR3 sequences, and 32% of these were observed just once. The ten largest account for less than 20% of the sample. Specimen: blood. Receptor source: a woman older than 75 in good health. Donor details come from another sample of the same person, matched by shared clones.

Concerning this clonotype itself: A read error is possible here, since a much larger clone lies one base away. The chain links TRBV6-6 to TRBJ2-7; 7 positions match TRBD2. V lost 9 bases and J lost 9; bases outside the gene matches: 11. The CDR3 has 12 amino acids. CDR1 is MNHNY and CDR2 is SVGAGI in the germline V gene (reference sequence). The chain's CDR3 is CASAGDYGGQYF. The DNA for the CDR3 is TGTGCCAGTGCGGGGGACTATGGGGGGCAGTACTTC.

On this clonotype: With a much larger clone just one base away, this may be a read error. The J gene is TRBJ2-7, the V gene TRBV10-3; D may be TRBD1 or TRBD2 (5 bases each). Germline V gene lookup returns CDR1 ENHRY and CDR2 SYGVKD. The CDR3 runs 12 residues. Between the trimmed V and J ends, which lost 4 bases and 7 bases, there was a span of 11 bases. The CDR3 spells CAISVGDDEQYF. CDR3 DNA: TGTGCCATCAGTGTCGGGGACGATGAGCAGTACTTC.

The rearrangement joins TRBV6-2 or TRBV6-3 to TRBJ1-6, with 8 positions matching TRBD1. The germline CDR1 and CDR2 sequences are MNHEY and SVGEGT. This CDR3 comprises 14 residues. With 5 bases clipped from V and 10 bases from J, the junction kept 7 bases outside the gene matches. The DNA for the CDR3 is TGTGCCAGCAGTCCACGGACAGGGCGGTCACCCCTCCACTTT. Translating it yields CASSPRTGRSPLHF.

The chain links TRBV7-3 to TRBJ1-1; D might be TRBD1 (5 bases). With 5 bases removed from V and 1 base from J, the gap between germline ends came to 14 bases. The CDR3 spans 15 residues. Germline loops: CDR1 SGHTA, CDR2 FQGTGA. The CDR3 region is CASSLRRDPNTEAFF. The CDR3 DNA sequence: TGTGCCAGCAGCCTCCGCAGGGACCCGAACACTGAAGCTTTCTTT.

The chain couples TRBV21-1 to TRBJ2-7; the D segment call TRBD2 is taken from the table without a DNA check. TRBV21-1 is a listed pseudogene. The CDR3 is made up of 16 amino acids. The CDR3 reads CASSKDPPPPPYEQYF. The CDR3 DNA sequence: TGTGCCAGCAGTAAGGACCCTCCACCCCCTCCCTACGAGCAGTACTTC.

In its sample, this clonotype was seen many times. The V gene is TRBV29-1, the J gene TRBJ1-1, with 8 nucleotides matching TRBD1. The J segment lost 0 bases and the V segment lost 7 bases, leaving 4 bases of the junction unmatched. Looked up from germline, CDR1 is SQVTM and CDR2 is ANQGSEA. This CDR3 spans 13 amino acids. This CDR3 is CSARQGLNTEAFF. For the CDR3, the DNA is TGCAGCGCTCGACAGGGGTTGAACACTGAAGCTTTCTTT.

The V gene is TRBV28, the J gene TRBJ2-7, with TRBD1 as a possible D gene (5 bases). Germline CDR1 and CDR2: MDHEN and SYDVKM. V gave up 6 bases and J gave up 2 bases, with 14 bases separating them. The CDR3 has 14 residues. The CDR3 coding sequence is TGTGCCAGCAGCTACACAGACAGTACCTACGAGCAGTACTTC. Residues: CASSYTDSTYEQYF.

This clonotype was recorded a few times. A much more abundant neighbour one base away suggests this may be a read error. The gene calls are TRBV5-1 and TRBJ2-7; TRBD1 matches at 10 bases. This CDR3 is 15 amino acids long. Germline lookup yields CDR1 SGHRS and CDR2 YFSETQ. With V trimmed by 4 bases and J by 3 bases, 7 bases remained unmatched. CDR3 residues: CASSPGQGICYEQYF. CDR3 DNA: TGCGCCAGCAGCCCGGGACAGGGGATCTGCTACGAGCAGTACTTC.

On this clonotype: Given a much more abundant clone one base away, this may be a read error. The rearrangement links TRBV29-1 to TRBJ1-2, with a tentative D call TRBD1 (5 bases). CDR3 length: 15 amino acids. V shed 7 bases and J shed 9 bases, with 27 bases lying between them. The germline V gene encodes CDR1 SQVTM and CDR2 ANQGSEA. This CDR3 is CSGDRLPDTDFSYTF. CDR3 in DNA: TGCAGCGGTGATAGGTTACCGGACACTGACTTTAGCTACACCTTC. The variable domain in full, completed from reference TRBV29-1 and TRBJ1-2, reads SAVISQKPSRDICQRGTSLTIQCQVDSQVTMMFWYRQQPGQSLTLIATANQGSEATYESGFVIDKFPISRPNLTFSTLTVSNMSPEDSSIYLCSGDRLPDTDFSYTFGSGTRLTVV.

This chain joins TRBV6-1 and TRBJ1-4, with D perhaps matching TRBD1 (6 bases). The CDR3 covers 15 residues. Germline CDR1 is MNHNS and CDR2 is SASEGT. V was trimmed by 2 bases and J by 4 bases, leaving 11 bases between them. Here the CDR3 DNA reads TGTGCCAGCAGTGAATTGGGACATCTTAATGAAAAACTGTTTTTT. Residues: CASSELGHLNEKLFF.

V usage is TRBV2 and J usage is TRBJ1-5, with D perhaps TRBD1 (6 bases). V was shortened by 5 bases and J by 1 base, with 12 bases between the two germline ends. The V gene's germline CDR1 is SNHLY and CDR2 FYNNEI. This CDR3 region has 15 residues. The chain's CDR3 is CASSRDTESNQPQHF. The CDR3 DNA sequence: TGTGCCAGCAGTCGGGACACGGAGAGCAATCAGCCCCAGCATTTT.

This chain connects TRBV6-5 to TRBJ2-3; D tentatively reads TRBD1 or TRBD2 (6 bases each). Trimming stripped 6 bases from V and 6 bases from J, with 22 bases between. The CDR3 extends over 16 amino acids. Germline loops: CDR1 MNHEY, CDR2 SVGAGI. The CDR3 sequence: CASRAQGLGARDTQYF. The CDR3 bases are TGTGCCAGCAGGGCTCAGGGACTGGGGGCGCGGGATACGCAGTATTTT.

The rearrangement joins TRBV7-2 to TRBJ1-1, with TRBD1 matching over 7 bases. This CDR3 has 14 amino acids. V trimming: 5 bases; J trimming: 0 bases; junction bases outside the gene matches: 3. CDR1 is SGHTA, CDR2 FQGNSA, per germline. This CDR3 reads CASSAGQLNTEAFF. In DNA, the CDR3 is TGTGCCAGCAGCGCGGGACAGCTGAACACTGAAGCTTTCTTT.

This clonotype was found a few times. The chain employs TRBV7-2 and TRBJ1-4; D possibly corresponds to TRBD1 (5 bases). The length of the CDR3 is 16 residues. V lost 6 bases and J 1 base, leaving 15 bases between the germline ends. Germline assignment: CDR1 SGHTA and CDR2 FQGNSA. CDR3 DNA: TGTGCCAGCAGTGGGGGGAGGGCGGGAACTAATGAAAAACTGTTTTTT. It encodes CASSGGRAGTNEKLFF.

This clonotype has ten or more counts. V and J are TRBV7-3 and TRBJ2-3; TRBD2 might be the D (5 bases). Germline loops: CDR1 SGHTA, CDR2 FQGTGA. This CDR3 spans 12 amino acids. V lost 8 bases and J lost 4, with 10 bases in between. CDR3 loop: CASRGQADTQYF. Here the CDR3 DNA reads TGTGCCAGCCGCGGGCAGGCAGATACGCAGTATTTT.

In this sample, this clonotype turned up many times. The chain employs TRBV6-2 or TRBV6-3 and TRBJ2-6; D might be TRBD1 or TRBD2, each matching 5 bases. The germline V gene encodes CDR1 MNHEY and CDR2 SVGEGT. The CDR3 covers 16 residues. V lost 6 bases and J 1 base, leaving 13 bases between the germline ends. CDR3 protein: CASRIRGVSGANVLTF. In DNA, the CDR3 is TGTGCCAGCAGAATTCGGGGCGTATCTGGGGCCAACGTCCTGACTTTC.

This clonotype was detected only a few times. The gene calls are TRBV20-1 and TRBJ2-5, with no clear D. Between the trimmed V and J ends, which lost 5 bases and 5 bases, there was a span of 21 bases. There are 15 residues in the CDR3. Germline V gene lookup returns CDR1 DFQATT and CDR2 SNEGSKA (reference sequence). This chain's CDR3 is CSAPWSSNLEETQYF. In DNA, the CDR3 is TGCAGTGCTCCCTGGTCCTCGAATCTAGAGGAGACCCAGTACTTC.

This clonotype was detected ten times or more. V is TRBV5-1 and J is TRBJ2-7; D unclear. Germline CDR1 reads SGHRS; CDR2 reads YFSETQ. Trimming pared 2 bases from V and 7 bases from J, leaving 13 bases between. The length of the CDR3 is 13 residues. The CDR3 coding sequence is TGCGCCAGCAGCTTATTCGACTCAAGGGAGCAGTACTTC. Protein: CASSLFDSREQYF. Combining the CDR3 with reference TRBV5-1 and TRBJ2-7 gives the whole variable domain KAGVTQTPRYLIKTRGQQVTLSCSPISGHRSVSWYQQTPGQGLQFLFEYFSETQRNKGNFPGRFSGRQFSNSRSEMNVSTLELGDSALYLCASSLFDSREQYFGPGTRLTVT.

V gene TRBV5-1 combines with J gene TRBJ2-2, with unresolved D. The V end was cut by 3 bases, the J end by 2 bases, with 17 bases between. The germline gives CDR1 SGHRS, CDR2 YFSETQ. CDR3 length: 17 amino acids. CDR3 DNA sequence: TGCGCCAGCAGCTCGACGTTTGGGCAGGCTAACACCGGGGAGCTGTTTTTT. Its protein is CASSSTFGQANTGELFF.

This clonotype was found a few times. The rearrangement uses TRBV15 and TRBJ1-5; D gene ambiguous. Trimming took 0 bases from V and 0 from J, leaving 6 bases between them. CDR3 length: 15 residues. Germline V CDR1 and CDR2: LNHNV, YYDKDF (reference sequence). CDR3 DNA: TGTGCCACCAGCAGAGAGGCGTATAGCAATCAGCCCCAGCATTTT. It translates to CATSREAYSNQPQHF.

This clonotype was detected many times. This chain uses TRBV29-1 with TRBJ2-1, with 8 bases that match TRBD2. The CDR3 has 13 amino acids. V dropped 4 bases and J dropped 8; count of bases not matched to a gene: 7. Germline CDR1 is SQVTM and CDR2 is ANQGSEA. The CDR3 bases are TGCAGCGTTGCCGGGACTAGTTTCTATGAGCAGTTCTTC. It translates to CSVAGTSFYEQFF.

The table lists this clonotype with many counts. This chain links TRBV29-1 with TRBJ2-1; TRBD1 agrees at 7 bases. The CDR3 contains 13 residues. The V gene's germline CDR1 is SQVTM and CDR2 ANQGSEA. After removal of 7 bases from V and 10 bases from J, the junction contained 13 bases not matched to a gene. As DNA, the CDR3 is TGCAGCGGGCGACAGGGTTCCTTAAGGGAGCAGTTCTTC. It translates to CSGRQGSLREQFF.

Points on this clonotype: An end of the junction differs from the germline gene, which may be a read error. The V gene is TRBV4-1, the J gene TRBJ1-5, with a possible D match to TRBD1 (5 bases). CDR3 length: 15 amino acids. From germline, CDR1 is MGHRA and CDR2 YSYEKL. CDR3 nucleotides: TGCGCCGGCAGCCAAGGAGGCAGGGAGGATCAGCCCCAGCATTTT. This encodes CAGSQGGREDQPQHF.

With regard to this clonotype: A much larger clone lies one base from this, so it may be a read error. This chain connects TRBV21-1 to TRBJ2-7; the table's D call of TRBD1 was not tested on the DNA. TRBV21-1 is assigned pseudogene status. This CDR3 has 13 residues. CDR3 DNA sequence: TGTGCCAGCAGCAAAGTACAGCCCCCCAAGCGGTACTTC. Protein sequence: CASSKVQPPKRYF.

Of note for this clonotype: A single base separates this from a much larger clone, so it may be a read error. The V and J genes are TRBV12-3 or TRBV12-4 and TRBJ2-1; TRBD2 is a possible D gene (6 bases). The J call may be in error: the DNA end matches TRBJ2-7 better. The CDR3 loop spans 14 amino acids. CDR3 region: CASSMTTSWDEQYF. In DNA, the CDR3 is TGTGCCAGCAGTATGACGACTAGTTGGGATGAGCAGTACTTC.

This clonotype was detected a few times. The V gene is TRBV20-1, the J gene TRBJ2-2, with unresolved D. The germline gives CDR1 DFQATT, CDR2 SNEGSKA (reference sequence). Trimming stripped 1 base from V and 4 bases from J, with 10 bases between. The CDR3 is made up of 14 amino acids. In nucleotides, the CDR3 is TGCAGTGCTAGAGGGCAACAGTCCACCGGGGAGCTGTTTTTT. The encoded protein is CSARGQQSTGELFF.

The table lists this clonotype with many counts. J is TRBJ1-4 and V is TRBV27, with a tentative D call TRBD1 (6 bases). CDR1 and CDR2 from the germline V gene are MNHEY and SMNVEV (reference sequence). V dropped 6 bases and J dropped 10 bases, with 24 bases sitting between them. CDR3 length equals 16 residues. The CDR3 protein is CASSSDVGGGRGKLFF. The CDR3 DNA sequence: TGTGCCAGCAGCTCGGATGTCGGGGGCGGGAGGGGAAAACTGTTTTTT. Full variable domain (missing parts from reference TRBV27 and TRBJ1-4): EAQVTQNPRYLITVTGKKLTVTCSQNMNHEYMSWYRQDPGLGLRQIYYSMNVEVTDKGDVPEGYKVSRKEKRNFPLILESPSPNQTSLYFCASSSDVGGGRGKLFFGSGTQLSVL.

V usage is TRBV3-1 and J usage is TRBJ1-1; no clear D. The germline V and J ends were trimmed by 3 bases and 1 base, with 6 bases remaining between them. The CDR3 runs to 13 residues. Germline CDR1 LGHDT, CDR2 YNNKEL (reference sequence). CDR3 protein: CASSQASNTEAFF. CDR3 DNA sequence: TGTGCCAGCAGCCAGGCCTCGAACACTGAAGCTTTCTTT.

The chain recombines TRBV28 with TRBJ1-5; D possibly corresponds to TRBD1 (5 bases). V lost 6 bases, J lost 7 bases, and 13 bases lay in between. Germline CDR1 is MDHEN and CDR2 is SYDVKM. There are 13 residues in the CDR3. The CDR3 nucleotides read TGTGCCAGCAGCCCATTTCGGGGCCAGCCCCAGCATTTT. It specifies CASSPFRGQPQHF.